These T cell receptor beta chains were read from a single sample in a study of blood T cell repertoires in COVID-19. Using immunoSEQ multiplex PCR, the repertoire was profiled, and TCRdb retains in-frame clones only, with some absent. This sample carries 150,000 to 200,000 clones, about 83% of them seen once, and the ten largest clones take under 8.5%. Sequencing was carried out using peripheral blood. The receptors derive from a man aged 40-50 years who had recovered from COVID-19. Both conserved end residues are part of each CDR3. A D gene is named only where the DNA matches it firmly. Clone size is not always given. Where it is, it says once, few, many or a class for expanded clones.

d_call clone_size j_call v_call cdr3_aa cdr3_nt
TRBD1 . TRBJ2-1 TRBV11-1 CASSLGDRANNEQFF TGTGCCAGCAGCTTAGGGGACAGAGCAAACAATGAGCAGTTCTTC
TRBD2 . TRBJ2-5 TRBV10-3 CAISRSEGGDQYF TGTGCCATCAGTCGATCTGAGGGAGGGGACCAGTACTTC
TRBD2 . TRBJ2-5 TRBV7-9 CASSSGLAQETQYF TGTGCCAGCAGCTCCGGACTAGCCCAAGAGACCCAGTACTTC
. . TRBJ1-1 TRBV7-8 CASSLGNRGRGHAFF TGTGCCAGCAGCTTAGGGAACCGAGGTAGAGGGCACGCTTTCTTT
. . TRBJ2-2 TRBV10-3 CATLLDSGTGELFF TGTGCCACCCTACTGGACAGTGGGACCGGGGAGCTGTTTTTT
. . TRBJ2-7 TRBV19 CASSIGAFNEQYF TGTGCCAGTAGTATAGGCGCGTTTAACGAGCAGTACTTC
. once TRBJ2-5 TRBV3-1/TRBV3-2 CASSQDAPAAGEETQYF TGTGCCAGCAGCCAAGATGCCCCCGCCGCAGGGGAGGAGACCCAGTACTTC
TRBD2 . TRBJ2-1 TRBV28 CASSPSGRGQVEQFF TGTGCCAGCAGTCCGAGCGGGAGGGGGCAGGTTGAGCAGTTCTTC
TRBD2 . TRBJ2-1 TRBV6-4 CASSESGRVEYNEQFF TGTGCCAGCAGCGAAAGCGGGAGGGTCGAGTACAATGAGCAGTTCTTC
. . TRBJ2-7 TRBV2 CASETRSTRRYF TGTGCCAGCGAAACGAGGTCGACTAGGCGGTACTTC
TRBD1 . TRBJ1-1 TRBV4-2 CASSQYTGGGTEAFF TGTGCCAGCAGCCAATACACAGGGGGCGGAACTGAAGCTTTCTTT
. . TRBJ2-3 TRBV10-3 CAIMGSQRVGGKDTQYF TGTGCCATCATGGGGAGCCAGCGGGTCGGGGGTAAGGATACGCAGTATTTT
. . TRBJ1-3 TRBV19 CASSPDRNSGNTIYF TGTGCCAGTAGCCCCGACAGGAACTCTGGAAACACCATATATTTT
TRBD2 . TRBJ2-7 TRBV18 CASSGGVPYEQYF TGTGCCAGCTCGGGGGGGGTACCCTACGAGCAGTACTTC
TRBD1 . TRBJ2-5 TRBV2 CASPTDREGETQYF TGTGCCAGCCCGACCGACAGGGAAGGAGAGACCCAGTACTTC
TRBD1 . TRBJ2-7 TRBV6-5 CASRSGGPAEQYF TGTGCCAGCAGGTCAGGGGGTCCTGCCGAGCAGTACTTC
. . TRBJ2-2 TRBV5-1 CASSLRLALTGELFF TGCGCCAGCAGCTTGCGGCTAGCGTTGACCGGGGAGCTGTTTTTT
. . TRBJ2-1 TRBV6-1 CASSTDSFNEQFF TGTGCCAGCAGTACGGACAGCTTCAATGAGCAGTTCTTC